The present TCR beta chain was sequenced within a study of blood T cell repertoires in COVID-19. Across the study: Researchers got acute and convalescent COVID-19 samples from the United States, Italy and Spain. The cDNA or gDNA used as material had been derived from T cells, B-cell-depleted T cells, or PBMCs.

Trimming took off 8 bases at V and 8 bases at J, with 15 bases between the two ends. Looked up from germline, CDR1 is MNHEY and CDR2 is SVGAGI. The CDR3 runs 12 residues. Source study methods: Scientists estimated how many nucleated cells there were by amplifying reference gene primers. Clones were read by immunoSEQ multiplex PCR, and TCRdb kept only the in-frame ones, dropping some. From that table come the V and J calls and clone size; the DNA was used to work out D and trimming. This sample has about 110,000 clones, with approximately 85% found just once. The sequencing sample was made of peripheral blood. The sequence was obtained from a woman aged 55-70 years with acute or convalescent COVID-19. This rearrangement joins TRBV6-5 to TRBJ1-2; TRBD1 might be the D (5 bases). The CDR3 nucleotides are TGTGCCAGCCATATTGGGGGAGGGGGCTACACCTTC. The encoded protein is CASHIGGGGYTF.